This entry lists 28 T cell receptor beta chains sequenced from one sample in a study of graft-versus-host responses after intestinal transplantation. Here immunoSEQ multiplex PCR was the method, and the copy in TCRdb shows in-frame clones only, minus some. The sample shows about 97,000 clones, 90% of them seen only once. The sequencing here drew on PBMCs, taken roughly 450 days after intestinal transplant. All receptors come from a human patient who received an intestinal transplant, so some T cells may come from the graft donor.

CDR3 protein: CASSPTVANEKLFF. For the CDR3, the DNA is TGTGCCAGCTCCCCCACCGTTGCGAATGAAAAACTGTTTTTT. The rearrangement joins TRBV18 to TRBJ1-4; no firm D call. This CDR3 has 14 amino acids. The ends were cut back, 6 bases at V and 5 bases at J, with 13 bases in the middle. Germline V gives CDR1 KGHSH, CDR2 LQKENI.

The chain uses TRBV7-8 and TRBJ2-7; D is ambiguous. Germline CDR1 and CDR2: SGHVS and FQNEAQ. The CDR3 contains 13 residues. Trimming pared 3 bases from V and 1 base from J, leaving 7 bases between. The chain's CDR3 is CASSFGQSYEQYF. The CDR3 DNA sequence: TGTGCCAGCAGCTTTGGGCAGTCCTACGAGCAGTACTTC.

The rearrangement joins TRBV18 to TRBJ1-6; weak D call: TRBD1 (6 bases). Trimming shortened V by 1 base and J by 7 bases, and 11 bases separated the two germline ends. Germline CDR1 reads KGHSH; CDR2 reads LQKENI. This CDR3 comprises 15 residues. CDR3 sequence reads: CASSPLIQGNSPLHF. The CDR3, as DNA: TGTGCCAGCTCACCACTCATCCAGGGGAATTCACCCCTCCACTTT.

The chain joins TRBV10-2 to TRBJ2-3; 8 positions agree with TRBD2. CDR1 WSHSY and CDR2 SAAADI come from the germline V gene. After removal of 3 bases from V and 5 bases from J, the junction contained 7 bases not matched to a gene. The CDR3 sequence is 15 residues long. In DNA form, the CDR3 reads TGCGCCAGCAGTGACGGGGGGGGCGGGGTAGATACGCAGTATTTT. Translating gives CASSDGGGGVDTQYF.

The chain carries TRBV9 and TRBJ1-1; 7 bases agree with TRBD1. This CDR3 comprises 13 residues. Looked up from germline, CDR1 is SGDLS and CDR2 is YYNGEE. The V gene end was trimmed by 4 bases and the J gene end by 7 bases; junction bases not matched to a gene: 7. Written as DNA, the CDR3 is TGTGCCAGCAGCCTCGGTGGGGACAGTGAAGCTTTCTTT. Translated: CASSLGGDSEAFF.

This clone was recorded only once. The V gene is TRBV11-2, the J gene TRBJ2-7, with D tentatively TRBD1 (5 bases). Germline lookup yields CDR1 SGHAT and CDR2 FQNNGV. This CDR3 has 14 residues. Trimming stripped 2 bases from V and 6 bases from J, with 14 bases between. CDR3 DNA: TGTGCCAGCAGCTTATTGGCAGGGAATTCCGAGCAGTACTTC. Protein product: CASSLLAGNSEQYF.

The chain links TRBV7-8 to TRBJ2-2, with D possibly matching TRBD2 (6 bases). V was pared by 1 base and J by 0 bases, with 9 bases between. Germline V gene lookup returns CDR1 SGHVS and CDR2 FQNEAQ. The CDR3 spans 16 residues. CDR3 DNA: TGTGCCAGCAGCTTAGGCCGGACTACGAACACCGGGGAGCTGTTTTTT. Its translation: CASSLGRTTNTGELFF.

The table lists this clone with a count of one. This chain links TRBV19 with TRBJ1-6; 10 bases line up with TRBD1. The CDR3 extends over 15 amino acids. Losses at the gene ends were 6 bases for V and 10 bases for J; bases not matched to a gene: 9. Germline loops: CDR1 LNHDA, CDR2 SQIVND (reference sequence). The CDR3 DNA reads as TGTGCCAGTAGGCCCCCGGGACAGGGGAACTCACCCCTCCACTTT. Amino acids: CASRPPGQGNSPLHF.

The CDR3 sequence: CASSKFAPSSYEQYF. The DNA of the CDR3 is TGTGCCAGCAGTAAGTTCGCCCCATCGTCCTACGAGCAGTACTTC. This sequence joins TRBV6-5 and TRBJ2-7; D ambiguous. The CDR3 covers 15 residues. The germline CDR1 and CDR2 sequences are MNHEY and SVGAGI. V dropped 5 bases and J dropped 1 base, with 15 bases sitting between them.

The rearrangement joins TRBV15 to TRBJ2-2; TRBD1 aligns across 9 bases. CDR3 length: 14 residues. J lost 1 base, V lost 8 bases, and 2 bases had no gene match. The germline V gene encodes CDR1 LNHNV and CDR2 YYDKDF (reference sequence). CDR3 protein: CATAGQGNTGELFF. CDR3 sequence (DNA): TGTGCCACCGCGGGACAGGGGAACACCGGGGAGCTGTTTTTT. Full variable domain (remainder filled in from reference TRBV15 and TRBJ2-2): DAMVIQNPRYQVTQFGKPVTLSCSQTLNHNVMYWYQQKSSQAPKLLFHYYDKDFNNEADTPDNFQSRRPNTSFCFLDIRSPGLGDTAMYLCATAGQGNTGELFFGEGSRLTVL.

This clone was counted once. The chain employs TRBV5-4 and TRBJ2-7; 11 nucleotides align to TRBD2. Germline V gene data show CDR1 as SGHNT and CDR2 as YYREEE (reference sequence). The CDR3 runs to 15 residues. The ends lost 4 bases at V and 2 bases at J; junction bases unmatched: 5. CDR3 sequence: CASSAASGGTYEQYF. The CDR3 DNA reads as TGTGCCAGCAGCGCCGCTAGCGGGGGGACCTACGAGCAGTACTTC.

The sample holds one count of this clone. This chain uses TRBV6-6 with TRBJ2-7; D might be TRBD1 (6 bases). The CDR3 is 14 amino acids. Trimming left V 6 bases short and J 3 bases short, with 15 bases between. Germline V gene data show CDR1 as MNHNY and CDR2 as SVGAGI (reference sequence). CDR3 in DNA: TGTGCCAGCAGAGGGGATCAAGGGGGCTACGAGCAGTACTTC. It specifies CASRGDQGGYEQYF.

This rearrangement joins TRBV5-5 to TRBJ1-1, with D perhaps matching TRBD1 (6 bases). CDR1 and CDR2 from the germline V gene are SGHKS and YYEKEE (reference sequence). This CDR3 region has 18 residues. Trimming took 1 base from V and 1 from J, leaving 20 bases between them. The DNA for the CDR3 is TGTGCCAGCAGCTTGTTGAAGTTGGGGGCTTGGTCGAACACTGAAGCTTTCTTT. Translation gives CASSLLKLGAWSNTEAFF.

This clone was detected only once. The chain combines TRBV11-3 with TRBJ2-5; D is undetermined. CDR3 length equals 14 residues. Trimming took off 4 bases at V and 4 bases at J, with 13 bases between the two ends. CDR1 is SGHNT, CDR2 YENEEA, per germline. In nucleotides, the CDR3 is TGTGCCAGCAGCTCCGCTACAGATATAGAGACCCAGTACTTC. Amino acids: CASSSATDIETQYF.

The chain recombines TRBV2 with TRBJ2-7; D is undetermined. Trimming left V 5 bases short and J 1 base short, with 6 bases between. The CDR3 length is 12 residues. Per the germline V gene, CDR1 is SNHLY and CDR2 is FYNNEI. As DNA, the CDR3 is TGTGCCAGCAGTCTAACATCCTACGAGCAGTACTTC. Translation: CASSLTSYEQYF. Variable domain in full (rest from reference TRBV2 and TRBJ2-7): EPEVTQTPSHQVTQMGQEVILRCVPISNHLYFYWYRQILGQKVEFLVSFYNNEISEKSEIFDDQFSVERPDGSNFTLKIRSTKLEDSAMYFCASSLTSYEQYFGPGTRLTVT.

The rearrangement uses TRBV7-9 and TRBJ2-2; a possible D gene is TRBD2 (6 bases). The CDR3 has 15 amino acids. V lost 5 bases, J lost 0 bases, and 10 bases lay in between. The germline V gene encodes CDR1 SEHNR and CDR2 FQNEAQ (reference sequence). The CDR3 DNA is TGTGCCAGCAGCCGGGGGACGTCGAACACCGGGGAGCTGTTTTTT. Encoded protein: CASSRGTSNTGELFF.

The J gene is TRBJ2-7, the V gene TRBV5-4; perhaps D is TRBD1 or TRBD2 (6 bases each). The CDR3 sequence is 16 residues long. CDR1 is SGHNT, CDR2 YYREEE, per germline (reference sequence). V shed 0 bases and J shed 5 bases, with 18 bases lying between them. CDR3 bases: TGTGCCAGCAGCTTGGCAGGAGGGGAATCAGGGGACGAGCAGTACTTC. It is translated as CASSLAGGESGDEQYF.

The chain joins TRBV9 to TRBJ2-1; 7 bases match TRBD2. The length of the CDR3 is 15 residues. Losses at the gene ends were 5 bases for V and 5 bases for J; bases not matched to a gene: 10. In germline, CDR1 is SGDLS, CDR2 YYNGEE. In DNA, the CDR3 is TGTGCCAGCAGGCCCCCCGCGCGGGGGAACAATGAGCAGTTCTTC. Residues: CASRPPARGNNEQFF.

This chain connects TRBV7-9 to TRBJ2-7, with a possible D match to TRBD1 (6 bases). V gave up 5 bases and J gave up 12 bases, with 23 bases separating them. There are 14 residues in the CDR3. Per germline, CDR1 SEHNR and CDR2 FQNEAQ (reference sequence). In DNA form, the CDR3 reads TGTGCCAGCAGCGAGAACCCGGGACACCGAGGGCCGTACTTC. It encodes CASSENPGHRGPYF.

J is TRBJ2-7 and V is TRBV6-1; D is possibly TRBD1 (5 bases). Germline V CDR1 and CDR2: MNHNS, SASEGT. This CDR3 contains 12 residues. The V gene lost 6 bases and the J gene lost 3 bases, with 9 bases spanning the gap. The CDR3 DNA reads TGTGCCAGCAGACAGGATTACTACGAGCAGTACTTC. It translates to CASRQDYYEQYF.

The chain joins TRBV19 to TRBJ2-7, with TRBD1 identical over 9 bases. This CDR3 has 18 residues. Germline CDR1 is LNHDA and CDR2 is SQIVND (reference sequence). J lost 4 bases, V lost 5 bases, and 18 bases had no gene match. The CDR3 is CASSERDRARSDLYEQYF. The DNA for the CDR3 is TGTGCCAGTAGTGAAAGGGACAGGGCGCGAAGTGATTTATACGAGCAGTACTTC.

V gene TRBV10-3 combines with J gene TRBJ1-1; possibly TRBD1 for D (5 bases). Between the trimmed V and J ends, which lost 4 bases and 1 base, there was a span of 7 bases. Germline CDR1 reads ENHRY; CDR2 reads SYGVKD. The CDR3 length is 13 residues. The DNA of the CDR3 is TGTGCCATCAGTGTGGGGGAGAACACTGAAGCTTTCTTT. Translating it yields CAISVGENTEAFF.

This sequence joins TRBV9 and TRBJ1-1; D is perhaps TRBD1 (6 bases). The CDR3 loop spans 16 amino acids. V was shortened by 4 bases and J by 3 bases, with 19 bases between the two germline ends. CDR1 SGDLS and CDR2 YYNGEE come from the germline V gene. CDR3 coding DNA: TGTGCCAGCAGCACCCCCCGCGGGGGCCTGGACACTGAAGCTTTCTTT. Its protein product is CASSTPRGGLDTEAFF.

The chain couples TRBV7-3 to TRBJ2-7, with D perhaps TRBD1 (7 bases). The CDR3 contains 17 residues. Trimming cost V 4 bases and J 0 bases, with 19 bases left between them. Germline-derived CDR1 and CDR2 are SGHTA and FQGTGA. The CDR3: CASSSEGSQGSSYEQYF. The CDR3 DNA reads as TGTGCCAGCAGCTCGGAGGGGTCACAGGGGAGCTCCTACGAGCAGTACTTC.

The genes are TRBV5-1 and TRBJ1-5; D gene unclear. Germline CDR1 SGHRS, CDR2 YFSETQ. With 4 bases removed from V and 5 bases from J, the gap between germline ends came to 10 bases. The CDR3 runs 13 residues. This chain's CDR3 is CASSSNTDQPQHF. The CDR3 DNA is TGCGCCAGCAGCAGTAACACGGATCAGCCCCAGCATTTT.

V usage is TRBV5-4 and J usage is TRBJ2-1; D is possibly TRBD2 (5 bases). The CDR3 extends over 13 amino acids. Per germline, CDR1 SGHNT and CDR2 YYREEE (reference sequence). V was pared by 6 bases and J by 5 bases, with 12 bases between. This chain's CDR3 is CASTGSGDNEQFF. CDR3 coding DNA: TGTGCCAGCACGGGATCTGGGGACAATGAGCAGTTCTTC.

The chain employs TRBV7-9 and TRBJ2-5; D possibly corresponds to TRBD1 (5 bases). The J call is doubtful: the DNA matches TRBJ2-7 better. This CDR3 is 16 amino acids long. The V gene's germline CDR1 is SEHNR and CDR2 FQNEAQ (reference sequence). CDR3 in amino acids: CASSLISWGSSYEQYF. DNA of the CDR3: TGTGCCAGCAGCCTGATCAGCTGGGGCAGCTCCTACGAGCAGTACTTC.

This clone was counted a few times. This chain links TRBV5-1 with TRBJ2-5; TRBD1 agrees at 7 bases. The CDR3 is made up of 15 amino acids. Losses at the gene ends were 4 bases for V and 5 bases for J; bases not matched to a gene: 11. Germline CDR1 reads SGHRS; CDR2 reads YFSETQ. CDR3 coding DNA: TGCGCCAGCAGCACAGGGGCCCTCTCCAGGGAGACCCAGTACTTC. This sequence encodes CASSTGALSRETQYF.